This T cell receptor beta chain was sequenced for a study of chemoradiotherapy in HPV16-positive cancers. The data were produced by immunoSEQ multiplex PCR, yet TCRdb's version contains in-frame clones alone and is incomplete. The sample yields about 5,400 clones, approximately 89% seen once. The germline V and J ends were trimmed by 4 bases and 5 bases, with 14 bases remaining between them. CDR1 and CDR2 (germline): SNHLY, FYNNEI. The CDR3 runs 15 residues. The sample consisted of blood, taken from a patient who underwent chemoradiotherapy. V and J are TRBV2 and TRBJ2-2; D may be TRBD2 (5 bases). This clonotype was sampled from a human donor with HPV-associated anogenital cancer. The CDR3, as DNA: TGTGCCAGCAGTGTACTGGCCCCGGGGACCGGGGAGCTGTTTTTT. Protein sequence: CASSVLAPGTGELFF.